Listed below are T cell receptor beta chains from one sample, sequenced in a study of shared clonotypes between healthy human individuals. Here immunoSEQ multiplex PCR was the method, and the copy in TCRdb shows in-frame clones only, minus some. The sample holds more than 2 million clones; approximately 95% are singletons and the top ten take 0.1% to 0.15%. The sequencing input was naive CD4+ T cells sorted from blood. These receptors were taken from a man between 18 and 35 years old in good health. Each CDR3 is given with its conserved first and last residue. The D gene is left open where the match is weak. Some rows mark clone size as missing; the rest say once, few, many or name a class of expanded clone.

TRBJ1-5 | TRBV7-2 | NA | NA | TGTGCCAGCAGCTTAGGCAGCCATAGCAATCAGCCCCAGCATTTT | CASSLGSHSNQPQHF
TRBJ2-7 | TRBV4-1 | NA | NA | TGCGCCAGCAGCCAAGAGGTCAGGACCTTCTACGAGCAGTACTTC | CASSQEVRTFYEQYF
TRBJ2-7 | TRBV10-3 | NA | NA | TGTGCCATCAGTAGAGATAACGAGCAGTACTTC | CAISRDNEQYF
TRBJ2-5 | TRBV29-1 | NA | NA | TGCAGCGTTGATCTTGGGGGTCGGGAGACCCAGTACTTC | CSVDLGGRETQYF
TRBJ1-5 | TRBV7-2 | NA | NA | TGTGCCAGCAGCTTATCCGGCGGCAATCAGCCCCAGCATTTT | CASSLSGGNQPQHF
TRBJ1-5 | TRBV4-1 | once | TRBD1 | TGCGCCAGCAGCCAAGGGGACAGAGTTCAGCCCCAGCATTTT | CASSQGDRVQPQHF
TRBJ2-2 | TRBV15 | NA | NA | TGTGCCACCAGCCGCAGGGCAGCAAACACCGGGGAGCTGTTTTTT | CATSRRAANTGELFF
TRBJ2-5 | TRBV11-2 | NA | TRBD2 | TGTGCCAGCAGCTTAGATGGGAGGGTCCAAGAGACCCAGTACTTC | CASSLDGRVQETQYF
TRBJ2-7 | TRBV28 | NA | NA | TGTGCCAGCAGTTCCGGACAGTCCACCTACGAGCAGTACTTC | CASSSGQSTYEQYF
TRBJ1-6 | TRBV7-8 | NA | NA | TGTGCCAGCAGCCGGGACGGAGAAGGATCACCCCTCCACTTT | CASSRDGEGSPLHF